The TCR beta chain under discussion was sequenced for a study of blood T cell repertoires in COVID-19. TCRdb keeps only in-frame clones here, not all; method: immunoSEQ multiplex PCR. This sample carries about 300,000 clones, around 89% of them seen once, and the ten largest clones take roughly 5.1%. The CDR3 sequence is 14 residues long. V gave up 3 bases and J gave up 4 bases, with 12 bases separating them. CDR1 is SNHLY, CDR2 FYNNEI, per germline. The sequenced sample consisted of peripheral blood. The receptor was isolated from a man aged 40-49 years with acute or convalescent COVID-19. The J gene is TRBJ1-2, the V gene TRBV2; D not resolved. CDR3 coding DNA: TGTGCCAGCAGTGACCCGGGATATAGCTATGGCTACACCTTC. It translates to CASSDPGYSYGYTF.